The 8 T cell receptor beta chains listed next were all sequenced from one sample in a study of early T cells in non-severe SARS-CoV-2 infection. TCRdb processed the 5' RACE reads anew with MiXCR; each CDR3 protein has one entry. The profile covers tens of thousands of distinct CDR3 sequences, with under 15% appearing a single time and roughly 4.2% taken by the ten largest. The sequenced sample was whole blood. Every receptor here comes from an adult who was a healthcare worker with PCR-confirmed SARS-CoV-2 infection or an uninfected control (not recorded which).

By its share, this clonotype is medium-sized. The gene calls are TRBV20-1 and TRBJ2-1; 10 bases match TRBD1. Per the germline V gene, CDR1 is DFQATT and CDR2 is SNEGSKA (reference sequence). The CDR3 has 13 residues. V lost 6 bases and J lost 3; bases outside the gene matches: 2. CDR3 nucleotide sequence: TGCAGTGCCGGGACAGGGGACTACAATGAGCAGTTCTTC. This codes for CSAGTGDYNEQFF.

The chain carries TRBV5-4 and TRBJ1-4; TRBD1 matches 9 bases. Germline V gene data show CDR1 as SGHNT and CDR2 as YYREEE (reference sequence). Germline trimming cut 2 bases from V and 8 bases from J; bases unmatched to any gene: 4. CDR3 size: 14 residues. The CDR3 spells CASSLQGAGEKLFF. In DNA form, the CDR3 reads TGTGCCAGCAGCTTACAGGGGGCCGGGGAAAAACTGTTTTTT.

This clonotype was seen at least ten times. The rearrangement links TRBV6-5 to TRBJ2-2; perhaps TRBD1 as D (6 bases). Trimming took off 9 bases at V and 1 base at J, with 15 bases between the two ends. Looked up from germline, CDR1 is MNHEY and CDR2 is SVGAGI. The CDR3 is 15 amino acids. The CDR3, as DNA: TGTGCCAGTTGCAAGAAACAGGGGAACACCGGGGAGCTGTTTTTT. As protein: CASCKKQGNTGELFF.

There are a few counts of this clonotype. The rearrangement uses TRBV20-1 and TRBJ1-5, with 10 bases aligning to TRBD1. The CDR3 sequence is 15 residues long. CDR1 and CDR2 (germline): DFQATT, SNEGSKA (reference sequence). V shed 6 bases and J 0 bases; nucleotides not matched to a gene: 5. CDR3 coding DNA: TGCAGTGCCCCTGGGACAGGGGATAGCAATCAGCCCCAGCATTTT. Translated: CSAPGTGDSNQPQHF.

V and J are TRBV10-2 and TRBJ1-1; 7 bases agree with TRBD1. The CDR3 is made up of 14 amino acids. From germline, CDR1 is WSHSY and CDR2 SAAADI. J gave up 1 base and V 6 bases, and 5 bases lay outside the gene matches. This CDR3 is CASSLGQQNTEAFF. CDR3 sequence (DNA): TGCGCCAGCAGCTTGGGACAGCAGAACACTGAAGCTTTCTTT.

Only a few counts were recorded for this clonotype. This chain connects TRBV15 to TRBJ2-1; D uncertain. The CDR3 runs 11 residues. The V and J ends lost 2 bases and 4 bases respectively, with 0 bases between them. Germline V gives CDR1 LNHNV, CDR2 YYDKDF (reference sequence). The CDR3 DNA sequence: TGTGCCACCAGCAGATACAATGAGCAGTTCTTC. Encoded protein: CATSRYNEQFF. Filled out from reference TRBV15 and TRBJ2-1, the complete variable domain reads DAMVIQNPRYQVTQFGKPVTLSCSQTLNHNVMYWYQQKSSQAPKLLFHYYDKDFNNEADTPDNFQSRRPNTSFCFLDIRSPGLGDTAMYLCATSRYNEQFFGPGTRLTVL.

CDR3 nucleotides: TGTGCCAGCAGCTCCCAGGGAGCCGGGGAGCTGTTTTTT. Its translation is CASSSQGAGELFF. The chain joins TRBV7-9 to TRBJ2-2, with D perhaps given as TRBD1 or TRBD2 (5 bases each). The CDR3 runs 13 residues. Germline V gene lookup returns CDR1 SEHNR and CDR2 FQNEAQ (reference sequence). The V end was cut by 4 bases, the J end by 6 bases, with 9 bases between.

This chain connects TRBV30 to TRBJ2-7; the D gene is possibly TRBD1 (5 bases). V was shortened by 6 bases and J by 2 bases, with 8 bases between the two germline ends. Looked up from germline, CDR1 is GTSNPN and CDR2 is SVGIG (reference sequence). The CDR3 is 11 residues long. As DNA, the CDR3 is TGTGCCTGCCAGGGTGCCTACGAGCAGTACTTC. As protein: CACQGAYEQYF.